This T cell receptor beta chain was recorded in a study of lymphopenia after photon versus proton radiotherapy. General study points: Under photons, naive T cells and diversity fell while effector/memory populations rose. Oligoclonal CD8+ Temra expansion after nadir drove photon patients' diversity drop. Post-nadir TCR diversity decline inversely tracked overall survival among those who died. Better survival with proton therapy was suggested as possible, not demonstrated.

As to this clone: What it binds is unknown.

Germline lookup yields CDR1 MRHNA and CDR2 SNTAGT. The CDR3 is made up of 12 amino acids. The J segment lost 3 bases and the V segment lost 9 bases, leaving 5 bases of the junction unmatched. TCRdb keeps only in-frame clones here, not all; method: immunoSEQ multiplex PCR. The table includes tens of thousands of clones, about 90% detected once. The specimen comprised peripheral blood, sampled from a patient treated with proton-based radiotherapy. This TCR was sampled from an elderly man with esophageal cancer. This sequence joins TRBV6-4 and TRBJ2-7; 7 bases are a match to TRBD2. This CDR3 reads CARGGGSYEQYF. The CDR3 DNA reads TGTGCCAGGGGGGGAGGGAGCTACGAGCAGTACTTC.